This is a list of T cell receptor beta chains from one sample in a study of immune evolution from preneoplasia to lung adenocarcinoma. The assay was immunoSEQ multiplex PCR, and TCRdb's table has in-frame clones only and misses some. The data contain roughly 5,300 clones, around 88% of them singletons. Sequenced material: FFPE invasive lung adenocarcinoma tissue. These receptors all stem from a person between 45 and 75 years old with lung adenocarcinoma. Each CDR3 is given with its conserved first and last residue. Fields, in order: V gene, J gene, clone size, D gene, CDR3 DNA, CDR3 protein. D genes are given only for firm matches. The size entry is marked missing in some rows and otherwise reads once, few, many or a size class.

TRBV6-6,TRBJ1-5,few,NA,TGTGCCAGCAGTGGGGAACAGCCCCAGCATTTT,CASSGEQPQHF
TRBV28,TRBJ2-7,NA,NA,TGTGCCAGCAGGAGGGCTACAACCTACGAGCAGTACTTC,CASRRATTYEQYF
TRBV28,TRBJ1-5,NA,NA,TGTGCCAGCCACGTTGACGGTTCTCAGCCCCAGCATTTT,CASHVDGSQPQHF
TRBV7-8,TRBJ2-2,NA,TRBD2,TGTGCCAGCAGCTTAGACCGAGCGGGAGCGAACACCGGGGAGCTGTTTTTT,CASSLDRAGANTGELFF
TRBV29-1,TRBJ2-2,NA,NA,TGCAGCGGGAGGGGCGTCGGGGAGCTGTTTTTT,CSGRGVGELFF
TRBV14,TRBJ2-7,few,NA,TGTGCCAGCAGCCAAGACCCTTGGCCCGAGCAGTACTTC,CASSQDPWPEQYF
TRBV27,TRBJ1-2,NA,TRBD1,TGTGCCAGCAGAAACAGGGGGCGTGCGTATGGCTACACCTTC,CASRNRGRAYGYTF
TRBV5-1,TRBJ1-1,NA,NA,TGCGCCAGCAGCTTGGTTGGGGGGCACACTGAAGCTTTCTTT,CASSLVGGHTEAFF
TRBV5-1,TRBJ2-3,few,NA,TGCGCCAGCAGCTTGGACAAAGGGTCTAACACAGATACGCAGTATTTT,CASSLDKGSNTDTQYF
TRBV2,TRBJ2-5,NA,NA,TGTGCCAGCAGTGACATCTTTGAGGAGACCCAGTACTTC,CASSDIFEETQYF
TRBV7-2,TRBJ2-7,NA,NA,TGTGCCAGCAGCTTAGGGGGGTATCCTAAAGACTACGAGCAGTACTTC,CASSLGGYPKDYEQYF
TRBV7-9,TRBJ1-3,NA,NA,TGTGCCAGCAGCCCGCTCTCTGGAAACACCATATATTTT,CASSPLSGNTIYF
TRBV6-6,TRBJ2-1,NA,NA,TGTGCCAGCAGTTGGCTGCCTAGCGTAGGCTACAATGAGCAGTTCTTC,CASSWLPSVGYNEQFF
TRBV5-1,TRBJ2-7,NA,NA,TGCGCCAGCAGCTTCGGGGGAGGAGGGTCCGAGCAGTACTTC,CASSFGGGGSEQYF
TRBV4-1,TRBJ2-7,NA,NA,TGCGCCAGCAGCGAAACCGGGACATCCTCCTACGAGCAGTACTTC,CASSETGTSSYEQYF
TRBV2,TRBJ2-1,NA,NA,TGTGCCAGCCGCCCTAGTAAAGAGCAGTTCTTC,CASRPSKEQFF
TRBV2,TRBJ2-2,once,NA,TGTGCCAGCAGTGAGGAGCGGAGTACCGGGGAGCTGTTTTTT,CASSEERSTGELFF
TRBV5-1,TRBJ1-6,NA,NA,TGCGCCAGCAGCTTGGTGGCGGACTCTAATTCACCCCTCCACTTT,CASSLVADSNSPLHF
TRBV4-1,TRBJ1-5,NA,TRBD1,TGCGCCAGCAGCCGGACAGGGAACAATCAGCCCCAGCATTTT,CASSRTGNNQPQHF
TRBV28,TRBJ1-5,NA,NA,TGTGCCAGCAGTTTACGCACAGCAAATCAGCCCCAGCATTTT,CASSLRTANQPQHF
TRBV10-3,TRBJ1-2,NA,NA,TGTGCCATCAGGGCGTCAATGGGGGGCTACACCTTC,CAIRASMGGYTF
TRBV27,TRBJ2-1,NA,NA,TGTGCCAGCAGTTTAACTACCGTGGGTAATGAGCAGTTCTTC,CASSLTTVGNEQFF
TRBV5-8,TRBJ2-7,NA,NA,TGTGCCAGCAACGTGAGACTAACAGCCTACGAGCAGTACTTC,CASNVRLTAYEQYF
TRBV7-8,TRBJ2-7,NA,TRBD2,TGTGCCAGCAGCCCGCGGGGACTAGCTGCCTACGAGCAGTACTTC,CASSPRGLAAYEQYF
TRBV27,TRBJ2-1,NA,NA,TGTGCCAGCACCACCGAGAGCTCCTACAATGAGCAGTTCTTC,CASTTESSYNEQFF
TRBV7-3,TRBJ2-2,NA,NA,TGTGCCAGCAGCCCGACCAGGGGTGGCACCGGGGAGCTGTTTTTT,CASSPTRGGTGELFF
TRBV6-5,TRBJ2-1,NA,NA,TGTGCCAGCAGTACTCCCTACAATGAGCAGTTCTTC,CASSTPYNEQFF
TRBV29-1,TRBJ1-4,once,NA,TGCAGCGGGAGGGGTTGGGGAAATGAAAAACTGTTTTTT,CSGRGWGNEKLFF
TRBV5-1,TRBJ2-7,few,TRBD2,TGCGCCAGCAGGTGGTTAGCGGGAGGGCGACTACCAGACGTCTACGAGCAGTACTTC,CASRWLAGGRLPDVYEQYF
TRBV6-4,TRBJ2-3,NA,TRBD2,TGTGCCAGCAGCAAAACTAGCGGCGATAGCACAGATACGCAGTATTTT,CASSKTSGDSTDTQYF
TRBV18,TRBJ2-7,NA,TRBD2,TGTGCCAGCTCACTCGCTGGGGCGGGAGGTGCCGAGCAGTACTTC,CASSLAGAGGAEQYF
TRBV2,TRBJ2-2,NA,TRBD2,TGTGCCAGCAGTGATCTAGCGGGAGGTACCGGGGAGCTGTTTTTT,CASSDLAGGTGELFF
TRBV30,TRBJ2-1,once,NA,TGTGCCTGGGCGGCTCGGCTTGAGCAGTTCTTC,CAWAARLEQFF
TRBV4-1,TRBJ2-2,NA,NA,TGCGCCAGCAGCCAAGACTTAACAGGGACCGGGGAGCTGTTTTTT,CASSQDLTGTGELFF
TRBV12-5,TRBJ1-1,NA,NA,TGTGCTAGTGGTCTAGAAACGGGTACTGAAGCTTTCTTT,CASGLETGTEAFF
TRBV27,TRBJ2-7,NA,NA,TGTGCCAGCAGTTTAGCCGGTTTTAGGACCGTAACATACGAGCAGTACTTC,CASSLAGFRTVTYEQYF
TRBV14,TRBJ2-3,NA,NA,TGTGCCAGCAGCCAGCTAGATCCAGATACGCAGTATTTT,CASSQLDPDTQYF
TRBV11-3,TRBJ1-1,once,NA,TGTGCCAGCAGCGCCCAAGTGGACACTGAAGCTTTCTTT,CASSAQVDTEAFF
TRBV4-1,TRBJ2-1,NA,TRBD2,TGCGCCAGCAGCCCCCCGGGGGGAGATGAGCAGTTCTTC,CASSPPGGDEQFF
TRBV28,TRBJ1-1,NA,TRBD1,TGTGCCAGCAGTTCCCCGGGGACAGGGAGTGGCACTGAAGCTTTCTTT,CASSSPGTGSGTEAFF
TRBV7-2,TRBJ2-5,NA,NA,TGTGCCAGCAGCTCGAGCGGCGGGGAGACCCAGTACTTC,CASSSSGGETQYF
TRBV30,TRBJ2-7,few,TRBD2,TGTGCCTGGAGTCTACTAGCGGACACCTACGAGCAGTACTTC,CAWSLLADTYEQYF
TRBV7-9,TRBJ2-6,NA,NA,TGTGCCAGCTCTGTGTTGTGGCCACCCTCTGGGGCCAACGTCCTGACTTTC,CASSVLWPPSGANVLTF
TRBV28,TRBJ1-4,NA,NA,TGTGCCAGCAATCAGGGGACTAATGAAAAACTGTTTTTT,CASNQGTNEKLFF
TRBV7-2,TRBJ2-1,NA,NA,TGTGCCAGCAGCTTAGTACTAGCAGCCTACAATGAGCAGTTCTTC,CASSLVLAAYNEQFF
TRBV12-5,TRBJ2-7,NA,NA,TGTGCTAGTGAGGGGACGGATTACTACGAGCAGTACTTC,CASEGTDYYEQYF
TRBV19,TRBJ2-3,NA,NA,TGTGCCAGTAGTATAGGCTATGTTGTGGGGGCGGATACGCAGTATTTT,CASSIGYVVGADTQYF
TRBV5-6,TRBJ2-1,NA,TRBD2,TGTGCCAGCAGCTTTGCGCGACTAGCGGGAGGGCTTGGTGAGCAGTTCTTC,CASSFARLAGGLGEQFF
TRBV11-3,TRBJ2-7,NA,NA,TGTGCCAGCAGCCCTCGGACAGACTCCTACGAGCAGTACTTC,CASSPRTDSYEQYF
TRBV7-2,TRBJ1-2,NA,NA,TGTGCCAGCAGCCAGTCCCCCGGAGGAAACTATGGCTACACCTTC,CASSQSPGGNYGYTF
TRBV6-5,TRBJ2-2,NA,NA,TGTGCCAGCAGTTACTTTATGAGCACCGGGGAGCTGTTTTTT,CASSYFMSTGELFF
TRBV18,TRBJ2-6,NA,TRBD1,TGTGCCAGCTCACTACAGGGGGCTGCTAGCTCTGGGGCCAACGTCCTGACTTTC,CASSLQGAASSGANVLTF
TRBV6-6,TRBJ1-5,few,NA,TGTGCCAGCAGCCTTGATAGCAATCAGCCCCAGCATTTT,CASSLDSNQPQHF
TRBV5-5,TRBJ2-7,NA,NA,TGTGCCAGCAGTTTTGCGGGCAGCCCCACTTCCTACGAGCAGTACTTC,CASSFAGSPTSYEQYF
TRBV5-1,TRBJ1-5,NA,NA,TGCGCCAGCAGCTTGGCTTCTGGGCTCAATCAGCCCCAGCATTTT,CASSLASGLNQPQHF